This T cell receptor beta chain was found in a study of T cells in Graves' hyperthyroidism and ophthalmopathy. Trimming took off 1 base at V and 0 bases at J, with 13 bases between the two ends. Germline V lookup: CDR1 MNHNS, CDR2 SASEGT. The CDR3 runs to 17 residues. RNA transcripts provided the source from which TCR beta CDR3 regions were amplified. The TCR CDR3 was amplified in a first-round RT-PCR using the HTBI primer set. TCRdb reprocessed the multiplex PCR reads via MiXCR and lists one record per CDR3 protein. The sample has hundreds of thousands of distinct CDR3 sequences, roughly 15% seen once. Out of over 7.5 ml of fresh peripheral blood came the PBMCs.

The chain uses TRBV6-1 and TRBJ1-5; D unclear. Material: blood. This receptor was obtained from a woman in her forties or fifties with Graves' ophthalmopathy. The CDR3 sequence: CASSEGVRGYSNQPQHF. DNA for the CDR3: TGTGCCAGCAGTGAAGGGGTCAGAGGGTATAGCAATCAGCCCCAGCATTTT.